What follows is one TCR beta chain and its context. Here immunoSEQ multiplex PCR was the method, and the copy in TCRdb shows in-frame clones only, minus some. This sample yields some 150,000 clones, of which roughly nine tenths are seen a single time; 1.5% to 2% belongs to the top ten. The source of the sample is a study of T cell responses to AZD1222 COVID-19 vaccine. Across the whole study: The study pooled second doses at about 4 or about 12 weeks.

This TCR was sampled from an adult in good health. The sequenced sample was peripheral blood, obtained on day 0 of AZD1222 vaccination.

CDR3 sequence reads: CASSQGARQTDTQYF. The DNA for the CDR3 is TGCGCCAGCAGCCAAGGTGCCCGGCAGACAGATACGCAGTATTTT. V and J are TRBV4-1 and TRBJ2-3; D is undetermined. V lost 1 base, J lost 3 bases, and 11 bases lay in between. The CDR3 is made up of 15 amino acids. Germline V gives CDR1 MGHRA, CDR2 YSYEKL.